The rows below give T cell receptor beta chains drawn from one sample of a study of control samples from healthy donors and cancer patients. Clones were read by immunoSEQ multiplex PCR, and TCRdb kept only the in-frame ones, dropping some. Among about 130,000 clones, roughly 90% were seen once, and the ten largest hold approximately 3.2%. Sequencing was carried out using blood. The source of these receptors is a man aged 50 or older in good health. CDR3s include the opening cysteine and the closing phenylalanine or tryptophan. A D gene is named only where the DNA matches it firmly. Clone size is stated in some rows and not others, as once, few, many or a class when expanded.

TRBV18	TRBJ1-1	.	.	TGTGCCAGCTCACCACTCGGGGGGAACACTGAAGCTTTCTTT	CASSPLGGNTEAFF
TRBV5-6	TRBJ1-2	.	TRBD1	TGTGCCAGCAGCTTGGATTTCAGGGACAGCAGAGCTAACTATGGCTACACCTTC	CASSLDFRDSRANYGYTF
TRBV6-5	TRBJ1-6	.	.	TGTGCCAGCAGTTACTCGGTGTCAGGCTCACCCCTCCACTTT	CASSYSVSGSPLHF
TRBV2	TRBJ1-1	.	.	TGTGCCGGACTTGTGACAGACAACACTGAAGCTTTCTTT	CAGLVTDNTEAFF
TRBV19	TRBJ1-1	.	.	TGTGCCAGTAGTATAGGATCCGGCACGAACACTGAAGCTTTCTTT	CASSIGSGTNTEAFF
TRBV6-2/TRBV6-3	TRBJ1-1	.	.	TGTGCCAGCAGTTACTTCGGGGCCGACACTGAAGCTTTCTTT	CASSYFGADTEAFF
TRBV6-4	TRBJ2-2	.	.	TGTGCCAGCCGTACCTCTAGGGAGTCCGGGGAGCTGTTTTTT	CASRTSRESGELFF
TRBV5-6	TRBJ1-1	.	TRBD1	TGTGCCAGCAGCTTTGGGACAGGGGGCATCGACACTGAAGCTTTCTTT	CASSFGTGGIDTEAFF
TRBV5-8	TRBJ1-4	.	.	TGTGCCAGCAGCTTTATGTCCGGGGGTTTAACTAATGAAAAACTGTTTTTT	CASSFMSGGLTNEKLFF
TRBV25-1	TRBJ2-7	.	.	TGTGCCAGCAGTGGAACATGGACCGACGAGCAGTACTTC	CASSGTWTDEQYF
TRBV7-9	TRBJ2-1	.	.	TGTGCCAGCAGCTTAGCAGGGGGACCACCTTTCTACAATGAGCAGTTCTTC	CASSLAGGPPFYNEQFF
TRBV23-1	TRBJ2-1	.	.	TGCGCCAGCAGTCCCCCGGACAATGAGCAGTTCTTC	CASSPPDNEQFF
TRBV20-1	TRBJ1-2	.	.	TGCAGTGCTAGGGTTAATGGCTACACCTTC	CSARVNGYTF
TRBV21-1	TRBJ1-2	.	.	TGTGCCAGCAGCGTAGGAGGCTACACCTTC	CASSVGGYTF
TRBV5-6	TRBJ1-2	.	.	TGTGCCAGCAGCCCCGGAGGGATTGGTTTTGGCTACACCTTC	CASSPGGIGFGYTF
TRBV3-1/TRBV3-2	TRBJ1-2	once	TRBD1	TGTGCCAGCAGCTTGAGGACAGGAATTGGTGGCTACACCTTC	CASSLRTGIGGYTF
TRBV2	TRBJ1-2	.	.	TGTGCCAGCAGTGAAAGTCGAGGGGCTGAAGGCTACACCTTC	CASSESRGAEGYTF
TRBV24-1	TRBJ1-2	.	.	TGTGCCACCAGTGACCAGGGAGTTGGCTATGGCTACACCTTC	CATSDQGVGYGYTF
TRBV5-4	TRBJ1-1	.	.	TGTGCCAGCAGCTTGGGCAGGGCTTGGGGAAACACTGAAGCTTTCTTT	CASSLGRAWGNTEAFF
TRBV30	TRBJ2-5	once	TRBD1	TGTGCCTGGACGGCAGGGGGCGGTCAAGCGACCCAGTACTTC	CAWTAGGGQATQYF
TRBV11-2	TRBJ1-4	.	.	TGTGCCAGCAGCTTGGAAACAGGAAAACTGTTTTTT	CASSLETGKLFF
TRBV7-9	TRBJ2-5	once	.	TGTGCCAGCAGCCCCCCCTGGCGGCAAGAGACCCAGTACTTC	CASSPPWRQETQYF
TRBV29-1	TRBJ2-7	.	TRBD1	TGCAGCGTTGTCAGGACAGGGACCTACGAGCAGTACTTC	CSVVRTGTYEQYF
TRBV5-1	TRBJ2-5	.	TRBD1	TGCGCCAGCAGCGCCGGGACAGCCGACTGGGGAGAGACCCAGTACTTC	CASSAGTADWGETQYF
TRBV28	TRBJ1-2	.	TRBD1	TGTGCCAGCAGTATGACAGGGGGCGTCGGCTACACCTTC	CASSMTGGVGYTF
TRBV4-2	TRBJ2-1	.	TRBD2	TGTGCCAGCAGCCAAGTAACGGGGGGGAATGAGCAGTTCTTC	CASSQVTGGNEQFF
TRBV27	TRBJ1-2	.	TRBD1	TGTGCCAGCAGGTGCTCCGGGACAGGGTGTGGCTACACCTTC	CASRCSGTGCGYTF
TRBV4-1	TRBJ1-5	.	.	TGCGCCAGCAGCCAACTCACTTTGTCAGGTGCCAATCAGCCCCAGCATTTT	CASSQLTLSGANQPQHF
TRBV12-3/TRBV12-4	TRBJ2-7	.	.	TGTGCCAGCAGCCCGGGTATCGCCTACGAGCAGTACTTC	CASSPGIAYEQYF
TRBV28	TRBJ1-6	.	.	TGTGCCAGCACCGTAGAGAGCTCCTATAATTCACCCCTCCACTTT	CASTVESSYNSPLHF
TRBV12-2	TRBJ1-2	.	.	TGTGCAAGTCGCACCCGACTCGGCCATGGCTACACCTTC	CASRTRLGHGYTF
TRBV12-3/TRBV12-4	TRBJ1-2	.	.	TGTGCCAGCAGGCGGGCAGGGAATGGCTACACCTTC	CASRRAGNGYTF
TRBV4-2	TRBJ2-1	.	TRBD2	TGTGCCAGCAGCCAGGCTAGCGGGGGGAGTGTGGGTGGGAATGAGCAGTTCTTC	CASSQASGGSVGGNEQFF
TRBV3-1/TRBV3-2	TRBJ2-5	.	.	TGTGCCAGCACCTCCGGCCGGGCGGGAGAGACCCAGTACTTC	CASTSGRAGETQYF
TRBV11-3	TRBJ2-2	.	TRBD2	TGTGCCAGCAGCTTATTCGGTAGCGGGGGGGTCTACACCGGGGAGCTGTTTTTT	CASSLFGSGGVYTGELFF
TRBV19	TRBJ2-3	.	.	TGTGCCAGTAGTGCCTATCCTAGCGCGTGGGTGCCAGATACGCAGTATTTT	CASSAYPSAWVPDTQYF